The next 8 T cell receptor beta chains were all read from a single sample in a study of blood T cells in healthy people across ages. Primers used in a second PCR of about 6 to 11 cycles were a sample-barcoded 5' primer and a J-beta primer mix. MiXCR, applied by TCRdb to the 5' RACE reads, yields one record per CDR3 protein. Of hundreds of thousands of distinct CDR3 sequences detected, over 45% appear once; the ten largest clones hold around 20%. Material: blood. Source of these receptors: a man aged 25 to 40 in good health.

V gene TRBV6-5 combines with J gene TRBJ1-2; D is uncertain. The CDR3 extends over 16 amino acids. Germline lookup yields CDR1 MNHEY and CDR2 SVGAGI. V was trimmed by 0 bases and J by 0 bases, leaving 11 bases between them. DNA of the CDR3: TGTGCCAGCAGTTACTCACCCGGTCTTGCTAACTATGGCTACACCTTC. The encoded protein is CASSYSPGLANYGYTF.

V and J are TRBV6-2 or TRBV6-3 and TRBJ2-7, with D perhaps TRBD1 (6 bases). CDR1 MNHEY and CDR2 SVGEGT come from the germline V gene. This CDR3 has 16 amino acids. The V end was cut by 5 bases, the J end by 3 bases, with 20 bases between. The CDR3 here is CASSAHWTAVDYEQYF. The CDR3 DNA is TGTGCCAGCAGTGCCCACTGGACAGCGGTAGACTACGAGCAGTACTTC.

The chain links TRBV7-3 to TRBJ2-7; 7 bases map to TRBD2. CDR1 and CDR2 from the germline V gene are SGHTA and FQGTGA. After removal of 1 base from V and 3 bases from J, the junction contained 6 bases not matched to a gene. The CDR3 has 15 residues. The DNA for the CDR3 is TGTGCCAGCAGCTTAAACGGGGGGATGAGCTACGAGCAGTACTTC. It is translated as CASSLNGGMSYEQYF.

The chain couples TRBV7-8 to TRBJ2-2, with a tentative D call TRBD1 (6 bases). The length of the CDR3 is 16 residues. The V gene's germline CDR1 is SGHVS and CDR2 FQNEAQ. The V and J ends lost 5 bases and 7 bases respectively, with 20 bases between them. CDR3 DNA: TGTGCCAGCAGCGAGCGGAACAGGGTTCTCATCGGGGAGCTGTTTTTT. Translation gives CASSERNRVLIGELFF.

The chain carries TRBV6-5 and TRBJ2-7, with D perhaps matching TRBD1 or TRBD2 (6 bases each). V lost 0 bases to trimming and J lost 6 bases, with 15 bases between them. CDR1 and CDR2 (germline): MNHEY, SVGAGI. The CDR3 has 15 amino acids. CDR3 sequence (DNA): TGTGCCAGCAGTTACTCTACGAGGGGGAGGACCGAGCAGTACTTC. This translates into CASSYSTRGRTEQYF.

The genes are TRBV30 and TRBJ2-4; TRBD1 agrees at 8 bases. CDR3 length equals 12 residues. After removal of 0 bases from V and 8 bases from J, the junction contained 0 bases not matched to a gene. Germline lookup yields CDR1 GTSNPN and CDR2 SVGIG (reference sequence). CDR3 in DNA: TGTGCCTGGAGTGTACAGGGGGACATTCAGTACTTC. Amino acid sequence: CAWSVQGDIQYF.

The DNA for the CDR3 is TGTGCCAGCAGCTTATCCCCCATGGGGGGCAATCAGCCCCAGCATTTT. Translating gives CASSLSPMGGNQPQHF. This sequence joins TRBV7-2 and TRBJ1-5, with D tentatively TRBD1 (5 bases). The CDR3 has 16 amino acids. From germline, CDR1 is SGHTA and CDR2 FQGNSA. Trimming removed 2 bases from V and 2 bases from J, with 13 bases in between.

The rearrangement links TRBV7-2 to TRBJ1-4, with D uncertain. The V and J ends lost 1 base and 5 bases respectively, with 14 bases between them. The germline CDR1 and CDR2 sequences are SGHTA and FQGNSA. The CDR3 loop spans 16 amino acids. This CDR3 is CASSLGPSATNEKLFF. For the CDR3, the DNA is TGTGCCAGCAGCTTAGGGCCGTCCGCCACGAATGAAAAACTGTTTTTT.